This passage covers 5 T cell receptor beta chains from one sample sequenced in a study of human T cells and chemical hapten exposure. Time point defined: patch test 2, 6 weeks after DPC sensitization. The treatment: therapeutic diphenylcyclopropenone sensitization with weekly scalp DPC. Using its own MiXCR run on the RACE reads, TCRdb lists one record per CDR3 protein. The data hold some 100,000 distinct CDR3 sequences, with less than 10% observed a single time. The sample was whole blood, taken in connection with sensitization to the hapten diphenylcyclopropenone (DPC). These receptors all come from a woman aged 35 to 49 with alopecia areata. Some clones in this sample may be carry-over from other donors' samples.

Comments on this clonotype: Germline and junction disagree at one end, which may indicate a read error. The V and J genes are TRBV20-1 and TRBJ1-1; D perhaps matches TRBD1 (5 bases). The CDR3 runs to 13 residues. From germline, CDR1 is DFQATT and CDR2 SNEGSKA (reference sequence). CDR3 in DNA: TGCAGTGCTTATCTACCGGGGCCCTCCGAAGTTTTCTTT. Its protein is CSAYLPGPSEVFF.

This clonotype appeared many times. At one boundary the junction diverges from the germline segment, which might be a read error. This chain connects TRBV6-2 or TRBV6-3 to TRBJ2-1; D possibly corresponds to TRBD2 (7 bases). CDR1 is MNHEY, CDR2 SVGEGT, per germline. The length of the CDR3 is 12 residues. CDR3 region: CATNSGGRWTGF. The CDR3 DNA reads TGTGCCACTAACTCCGGGGGGCGATGGACCGGATTC.

This clonotype was counted between two and nine times. The gene calls are TRBV27 and TRBJ1-1; 7 nucleotides line up with TRBD1. Germline-derived CDR1 and CDR2 are MNHEY and SMNVEV (reference sequence). J gave up 4 bases and V 5 bases, and 7 bases lay outside the gene matches. The CDR3 is 14 residues long. Here the CDR3 reads CASSTQGTATEAFF. In DNA, the CDR3 is TGTGCCAGCAGTACCCAAGGGACAGCCACTGAAGCTTTCTTT.

This clonotype was found a few times. The J gene is TRBJ2-3, the V gene TRBV11-2; tentative D call: TRBD2 (6 bases). Germline assignment: CDR1 SGHAT and CDR2 FQNNGV. Trimming removed 5 bases from V and 6 bases from J, with 18 bases in between. This CDR3 is built from 15 residues. The CDR3 protein is CASSPGTLLLDTQYF. The CDR3, as DNA: TGTGCCAGCAGCCCCGGGACTTTACTACTGGATACGCAGTATTTT.

This clonotype showed up many times. The CDR3 DNA reads TGTGCCAGCAGCCTGGGACAGGGTGGTTCACCCCTCCACTTT. Translated, it gives CASSLGQGGSPLHF. V is TRBV7-9 and J is TRBJ1-6; TRBD1 agrees at 9 bases. V trimming: 5 bases; J trimming: 9 bases; junction bases outside the gene matches: 5. Germline values: CDR1 SEHNR, CDR2 FQNEAQ (reference sequence). This CDR3 spans 14 amino acids. Variable domain in full (rest from reference TRBV7-9 and TRBJ1-6): DTGVSQNPRHKITKRGQNVTFRCDPISEHNRLYWYRQTLGQGPEFLTYFQNEAQLEKSRLLSDRFSAERPKGSFSTLEIQRTEQGDSAMYLCASSLGQGGSPLHFGNGTRLTVT.